What follows is one T cell receptor beta chain and its context. Its antigen is unidentified. The sample comes from a study of radiotherapy plus CTLA-4 blockade in lung cancer. General observations from the study: Among blood TCR repertoires after radiotherapy plus ipilimumab, tumor-derived clones expanded.

Profiled with immunoSEQ multiplex PCR; TCRdb holds only in-frame clones, not every one. The sample shows over 80,000 clones, roughly 86% of them seen only once. Alongside CTLA-4 blockade with ipilimumab, patients with chemo-refractory metastatic non-small-cell lung cancer received focal radiation. This CDR3 has 14 amino acids. Germline V gene data show CDR1 as SGHTA and CDR2 as FQGNSA. The V gene is TRBV7-2, the J gene TRBJ2-5; D perhaps matches TRBD2 (7 bases). The J call may not be correct, given that the DNA end is closer to TRBJ2-7. The sequence was collected from a human donor with non-small cell lung cancer that progressed on radiotherapy plus ipilimumab. Material: peripheral blood, obtained from a patient treated with radiotherapy plus ipilimumab. CDR3 sequence reads: CASSLYGGRGEQYF. In DNA, the CDR3 is TGTGCCAGCAGCTTATACGGGGGGCGCGGCGAGCAGTACTTC.